The entry below describes one TCR beta chain. What it binds is not known. This table comes from immunoSEQ multiplex PCR, and its TCRdb copy is limited to in-frame clones, with some not included. This table has 140,000 to 150,000 clones, nearly 90% appearing once. V lost 10 bases, J lost 2 bases, and 8 bases lay in between. This CDR3 comprises 11 residues. The germline V gene has CDR1 MDHEN and CDR2 SYDVKM. The data were taken from a study of T cell responses to AZD1222 COVID-19 vaccine. The study, taken as a whole, reports: With dominance at 160-218 and 743-854, vaccine-associated CD4 TCRs spanned spike. A reported finding is that nearly half of spike-specific TCRs target unmutated variant regions. The peak T cell response came first, and repertoires were sampled only after it.

The chain couples TRBV28 to TRBJ1-1, with D possibly TRBD1 on 6 matching bases. This TCR came from an adult who received the MenACWY meningococcal vaccine as a control. The sample here was peripheral blood, taken 28 days after the second dose of the MenACWY control vaccine. CDR3 in amino acids: CAIRGNTEAFF. DNA of the CDR3: TGTGCCATCAGGGGAAACACTGAAGCTTTCTTT.